The rows below give T cell receptor beta chains drawn from one sample of a study of cytomegalovirus exposure and HLA in healthy donors. Only in-frame clones appear in the TCRdb table, and some are missing; sequencing was by immunoSEQ multiplex PCR. The sample lists a few hundred thousand clones, 80% to 90% occurring once. The sample consisted of PBMCs. These receptors were obtained from a woman between 18 and 29 years old in good health and CMV-seronegative. Both conserved end residues are part of each CDR3. The order of the fields is D gene, J gene, CDR3 length, V gene, CDR3 DNA, CDR3 protein. D genes are given only for firm matches.

TRBD1	TRBJ1-5	17	TRBV5-1	TGCGCCAGCAGCTTAATTCCGGGACAGGGAGGGGATCAGCCCCAGCATTTT	CASSLIPGQGGDQPQHF
TRBD2	TRBJ2-3	17	TRBV5-3	TGTGCCAGAAGCTTGGCAGAAACTAGCGGGAGAGCAGATACGCAGTATTTT	CARSLAETSGRADTQYF
-	TRBJ1-5	13	TRBV6-4	TGTGCCAGCAGCCCCGACTGGCGAGGGCCCCAGCATTTT	CASSPDWRGPQHF
TRBD2	TRBJ2-7	15	TRBV6-5	TGTGCCAGCAGTTATATCCGGGACTACTCCTACGAGCAGTACTTC	CASSYIRDYSYEQYF
-	TRBJ1-5	13	TRBV5-1	TGCGCCAGCAGCTTTTGGGGGGGCCAGCCCCAGCATTTT	CASSFWGGQPQHF
-	TRBJ2-3	13	TRBV9	TGTGCCAGCAGCGTAGCTACCACAGATACGCAGTATTTT	CASSVATTDTQYF
-	TRBJ1-1	13	TRBV30	TGTGCCTGGATTACCTCAGGGGTTACTGAAGCTTTCTTT	CAWITSGVTEAFF
-	TRBJ2-7	15	TRBV5-1	TGCGCCAGCAGCCTGGGACTGAGCGTAGGGGACGAGCAGTACTTC	CASSLGLSVGDEQYF
TRBD1	TRBJ2-3	18	TRBV7-6	TGTGCCAGCAGCACAACTTGGGCCCCGGGACAGGGTGAAAATACGCAGTATTTT	CASSTTWAPGQGENTQYF
-	TRBJ2-1	14	TRBV18	TGTGCCAGCTCACCACAGAGATACGGTAATGAGCAGTTCTTC	CASSPQRYGNEQFF